The clone carrying this T cell receptor (beta chain) was counted a few times. The antigen remains unidentified. TCR beta cDNA libraries included unique molecular identifiers. A single record per CDR3 protein comes from TCRdb applying MiXCR to the PCR reads. This table has 650,000 to 850,000 distinct CDR3 sequences, 53% appearing once. V was cut by 3 bases and J by 14 bases, with 21 bases left in between. Per the germline V gene, CDR1 is SGHRS and CDR2 is YFSETQ. This CDR3 has 14 amino acids. The data originate from a study of post-analysis software for immune sequencing data. Study observations and caveats: In patients, about 5 TRBV segments were more frequent than in controls, with TRBV5-6, TRBV5-1 and TRBV20-1 among them.

This clonotype originated in a girl between 5 and 17 years old with multiple sclerosis. Input material: blood. V is TRBV5-1 and J is TRBJ2-4; TRBD2 might be the D (5 bases). The CDR3 is CASSSISSEAGKYF. In nucleotides, the CDR3 is TGCGCCAGCAGCTCCATATCATCGGAGGCGGGCAAGTACTTC.